This is a list of T cell receptor beta chains from one sample in a study of blood T cell repertoires in COVID-19. Assay used: immunoSEQ multiplex PCR; TCRdb lists only in-frame clones, some missing. The table shows over 90,000 clones, with 70% to 85% occurring only once. Sequencing was done on a sample of peripheral blood. The receptors derive from a man aged 60 to 69 with active or convalescent COVID-19. CDR3s include the opening cysteine and the closing phenylalanine or tryptophan. A D gene is named only where the DNA matches it firmly. A row's size may be missing; if present it is once, few, many or a size class.

NA	TRBD1	TRBV18	14	TRBJ1-1	TGTGCCAGCTCACTAGACAGGGGAAAGACTGAAGCTTTCTTT	CASSLDRGKTEAFF
NA	NA	TRBV11-2	12	TRBJ1-5	TGTGCCAGCAGCTTATCCGGGCAGCCCCAGCATTTT	CASSLSGQPQHF
NA	TRBD2	TRBV10-2	12	TRBJ2-1	TGCGCCAGCATGCGGGAGAGGCATGAGCAGTTCTTC	CASMRERHEQFF
once	TRBD1	TRBV24-1	15	TRBJ1-5	TGTGCCACCAGTCAGGGACAGTATAGCAATCAGCCCCAGCATTTT	CATSQGQYSNQPQHF
once	TRBD2	TRBV6-5	16	TRBJ2-5	TGTGCCAGCAGTTTCGATAGCGGGAGGTCCCAAGAGACCCAGTACTTC	CASSFDSGRSQETQYF
NA	TRBD2	TRBV27	15	TRBJ2-1	TGTGCCAGCAGTTTATCGTGGGGGGAGGGCAATGAGCAGTTCTTC	CASSLSWGEGNEQFF
few	TRBD1	TRBV11-2	13	TRBJ2-7	TGTGCCAGCAGCCGGGACAGGGTAAACGAGCAGTACTTC	CASSRDRVNEQYF
NA	NA	TRBV6-1	16	TRBJ1-5	TGTGCCAGCAGTGAACTCCCAGGGGCCGGCAATCAGCCCCAGCATTTT	CASSELPGAGNQPQHF
NA	NA	TRBV27	13	TRBJ1-1	TGTGCCAGCAGTCCTCGGCCGGGAACTGAAGCTTTCTTT	CASSPRPGTEAFF
NA	TRBD2	TRBV30	13	TRBJ2-7	TGTGCCTGGAGTCTGGGACTAGACTACGAGCAGTACTTC	CAWSLGLDYEQYF
NA	NA	TRBV20-1	11	TRBJ2-1	TGCACCCCTACACAGGGTAATGAGCAGTTCTTC	CTPTQGNEQFF
NA	NA	TRBV9	15	TRBJ2-5	TGTGCCAGCAGCGTAGAAGTCAGCAGCAGAGGGACCCAGTACTTC	CASSVEVSSRGTQYF
NA	TRBD1	TRBV5-1	17	TRBJ1-2	TGCGCCAGCAGCCTCGGGACAGGCCTGAGATCTAACTATGGCTACACCTTC	CASSLGTGLRSNYGYTF
NA	TRBD1	TRBV7-2	16	TRBJ1-1	TGTGCCAGCAGCTTCACTGACAGGGACCCGAACACTGAAGCTTTCTTT	CASSFTDRDPNTEAFF
NA	NA	TRBV9	15	TRBJ1-2	TGTGCCAGCAGCTCGATGAGCGGGGGGGGCTATGGCTACACCTTC	CASSSMSGGGYGYTF
NA	NA	TRBV24-1	15	TRBJ2-5	TGTGCCACCAGTGACCCGGGGCAGGGGTTGGAGACCCAGTACTTC	CATSDPGQGLETQYF
NA	TRBD2	TRBV5-1	16	TRBJ2-3	TGCGCCAGCAGCCCGGCAGTAGCGGGAATAAAAGATACGCAGTATTTT	CASSPAVAGIKDTQYF
NA	TRBD1	TRBV18	16	TRBJ1-2	TGTGCCAGCTCACCTCCCGGGACAGGGGAATACTATGGCTACACCTTC	CASSPPGTGEYYGYTF
few	TRBD1	TRBV27	15	TRBJ1-4	TGTGCCAGCAGTTTGACAGGGTCAACGGGTGAAAAACTGTTTTTT	CASSLTGSTGEKLFF
NA	TRBD2	TRBV5-1	18	TRBJ2-3	TGCGCCAGCAGCGTGGGGTCCCTAGCGGGAGGGCGTTTGGATACGCAGTATTTT	CASSVGSLAGGRLDTQYF
NA	NA	TRBV6-2/TRBV6-3	20	TRBJ2-1	TGTGCCAGCAGTTACCCCATTCTAGCGACCCCCCGGGGCTCCTACAATGAGCAGTTCTTC	CASSYPILATPRGSYNEQFF
NA	NA	TRBV24-1	16	TRBJ1-1	TGTGCCACCAGGGGGAGAGGTATGGCATCGAACACTGAAGCTTTCTTT	CATRGRGMASNTEAFF
NA	TRBD1	TRBV5-6	15	TRBJ2-1	TGTGCCAGCAGCTTCCGGGGACAGGGGACGCATGAGCAGTTCTTC	CASSFRGQGTHEQFF
NA	NA	TRBV15	13	TRBJ1-5	TGTGCCACCAGCAGAGCTCCCAATCAGCCCCAGCATTTT	CATSRAPNQPQHF
NA	NA	TRBV3-1/TRBV3-2	13	TRBJ1-4	TGTGCCAGCAGCGCAGGAACTAATGAAAAACTGTTTTTT	CASSAGTNEKLFF
NA	NA	TRBV6-5	11	TRBJ2-7	TGTGCCAGCAGCCCAGGGTGGGGGCAGTACTTC	CASSPGWGQYF
NA	NA	TRBV3-1/TRBV3-2	15	TRBJ2-7	TGTGCCAGCAGCCCGGCCCCAGGCAGTTCCTACGAGCAGTACTTC	CASSPAPGSSYEQYF
NA	NA	TRBV10-3	14	TRBJ1-1	TGTGCCATCAGTCAACTCGCGGTGAACACTGAAGCTTTCTTT	CAISQLAVNTEAFF
NA	NA	TRBV5-8	13	TRBJ1-1	TGTGCCAGCAGCTTGGCGGGGAACACTGAAGCTTTCTTT	CASSLAGNTEAFF
NA	NA	TRBV6-6	14	TRBJ1-5	TGTGCCAGCAGACTGAGAGATAGCAATCAGCCCCAGCATTTT	CASRLRDSNQPQHF
NA	TRBD2	TRBV28	14	TRBJ2-1	TGTGCCAGCAGTCCGCAGACGGGACTAGCGGCGCAGTTCTTC	CASSPQTGLAAQFF
NA	TRBD2	TRBV6-6	17	TRBJ2-1	TGTGCCAGCAGTCCCCCGGGACTAGCGGGAGAGCACAATGAGCAGTTCTTC	CASSPPGLAGEHNEQFF
NA	NA	TRBV11-2	15	TRBJ2-2	TGTGCCAGCAGCACCCGGAGGACGGGAGCCGGGGAGCTGTTTTTT	CASSTRRTGAGELFF
NA	TRBD1	TRBV7-2	16	TRBJ2-5	TGTGCCAGCAGCTTAGTAGGGGGCAGGGGGCTGGAGACCCAGTACTTC	CASSLVGGRGLETQYF
few	TRBD1	TRBV18	17	TRBJ1-5	TGTGCCAGCTCAAGGGATGGGCCGGGACAGGGCAGTCAGCCCCAGCATTTT	CASSRDGPGQGSQPQHF
NA	NA	TRBV5-3	12	TRBJ2-1	TGTGCCAGAATGGGACTGCCTTATGAGCAGTTCTTC	CARMGLPYEQFF
NA	TRBD2	TRBV19	14	TRBJ2-3	TGTGCCAGTAGTATTAGGAGCGGGGGAGATACGCAGTATTTT	CASSIRSGGDTQYF
NA	TRBD2	TRBV11-2	14	TRBJ2-1	TGTGCCAGCAGCTTAGGGACTAGCGCGAATGAGCAGTTCTTC	CASSLGTSANEQFF
NA	TRBD1	TRBV12-5	17	TRBJ1-1	TGTGCTAGTGGCCTAGACAGGGGAACTCTCACCGCCACTGAAGCTTTCTTT	CASGLDRGTLTATEAFF
NA	NA	TRBV9	15	TRBJ1-5	TGTGCCAGCAGCGTAGGTTCGAGCGGCAATCAGCCCCAGCATTTT	CASSVGSSGNQPQHF
NA	NA	TRBV5-6	14	TRBJ2-1	TGTGCCAGCAGTCCTATCGCGGCCGACAATGAGCAGTTCTTC	CASSPIAADNEQFF
NA	NA	TRBV12-3/TRBV12-4	13	TRBJ2-1	TGTGCCAGCAGTGCTTACAGGGAAAGTGAGCAGTTCTTC	CASSAYRESEQFF
NA	TRBD2	TRBV7-2	15	TRBJ2-5	TGTGCCAGCAGCTTACTAGCGGGAGGCCAAGAGACCCAGTACTTC	CASSLLAGGQETQYF
once	TRBD2	TRBV27	14	TRBJ2-1	TGTGCCAGCAGAGATCTAGCGGGAAGGAATGAGCAGTTCTTC	CASRDLAGRNEQFF
NA	NA	TRBV9	15	TRBJ1-1	TGTGCCAGCAGCGGGGGCCTTTTGGGGAACACTGAAGCTTTCTTT	CASSGGLLGNTEAFF
NA	NA	TRBV19	15	TRBJ1-1	TGTGCCAGTAGTATAGATGCAGGGGAAGGCACTGAAGCTTTCTTT	CASSIDAGEGTEAFF
NA	NA	TRBV9	17	TRBJ2-4	TGTGCCAGCAGCGTAGCTAGGGCAGGGATGGCCAAAAACATTCAGTACTTC	CASSVARAGMAKNIQYF
NA	TRBD2	TRBV9	16	TRBJ2-1	TGTGCCAGCAGCCGGCTAGCGGGGGGGTTGGACAATGAGCAGTTCTTC	CASSRLAGGLDNEQFF
NA	NA	TRBV27	13	TRBJ2-5	TGTGCCAGCAGTCACAGGGAGGGAGAGACCCAGTACTTC	CASSHREGETQYF